This T cell receptor beta chain originates from a study of metastatic and nonmetastatic thyroid tumors. Study context: Across peripheral blood and tumor or nodule tissue samples taken from malignant and benign thyroid patients, the repertoires were compared with one another.

This CDR3 has 17 amino acids. Germline V gene data show CDR1 as DFQATT and CDR2 as SNEGSKA (reference sequence). V was cut by 0 bases and J by 2 bases, with 19 bases left in between. In the original workflow: To classify distant metastasis in papillary thyroid cancer, a model was built from CDR3 differences across clinicopathological groups. TCRdb reanalyzed the PCR reads via MiXCR. Clone size and V and J calls follow TCRdb, not the original study. The top ten clones hold 38% of a sample with around 4,200 clones, around a third of them seen once. Until they underwent thyroid surgery, no patient had received any treatment.

The rearrangement joins TRBV20-1 to TRBJ2-5; a weak D match, TRBD1 (8 bases). The receptor comes from a male donor with papillary thyroid cancer or a benign thyroid nodule (not recorded which). Some clones in this sample may be carry-over from other donors' samples. The sequenced sample was adjacent normal tissue. In DNA form, the CDR3 reads TGCAGTGCTAGAGACCCGAGACAGGGGAGGGGGCAAGAGACCCAGTACTTC. Translating gives CSARDPRQGRGQETQYF.